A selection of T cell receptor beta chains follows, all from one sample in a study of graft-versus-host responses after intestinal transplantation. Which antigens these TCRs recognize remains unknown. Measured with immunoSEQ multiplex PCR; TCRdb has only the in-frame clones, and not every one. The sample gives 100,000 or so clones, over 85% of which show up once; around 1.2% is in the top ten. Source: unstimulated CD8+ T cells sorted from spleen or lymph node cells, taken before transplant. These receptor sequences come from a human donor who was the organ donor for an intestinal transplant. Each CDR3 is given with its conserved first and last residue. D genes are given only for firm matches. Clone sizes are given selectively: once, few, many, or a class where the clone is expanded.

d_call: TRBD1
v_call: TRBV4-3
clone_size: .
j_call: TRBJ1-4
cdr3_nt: TGCGCCAGCGGGGGGACAGACTTAGAAGGAACTAATGAAAAACTGTTTTTT
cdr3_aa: CASGGTDLEGTNEKLFF

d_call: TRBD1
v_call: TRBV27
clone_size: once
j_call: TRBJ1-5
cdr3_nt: TGTGCCAGCAGTCTCAGACAGGGGGATCAGCCCCAGCATTTT
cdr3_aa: CASSLRQGDQPQHF

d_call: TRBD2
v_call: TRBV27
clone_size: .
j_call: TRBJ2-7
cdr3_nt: TGTGCCAGCAGTCGGGCGAGCGGGAGAGACCTCTACGAGCAGTACTTC
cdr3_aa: CASSRASGRDLYEQYF

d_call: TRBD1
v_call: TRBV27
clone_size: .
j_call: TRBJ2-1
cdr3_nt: TGTGCCAGCACTGGACAGGGTGTCCATGAGCAGTTCTTC
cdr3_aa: CASTGQGVHEQFF

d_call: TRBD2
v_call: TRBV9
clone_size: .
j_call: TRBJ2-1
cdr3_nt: TGTGCCAGCAGCGTAGTGGGTAGCGGGTACAATGAGCAGTTCTTC
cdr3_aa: CASSVVGSGYNEQFF

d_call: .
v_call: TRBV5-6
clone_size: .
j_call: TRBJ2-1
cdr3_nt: TGTGCCAGCAGCTTGCGGCCGGGATCGGGCAATGAGCAGTTCTTC
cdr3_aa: CASSLRPGSGNEQFF

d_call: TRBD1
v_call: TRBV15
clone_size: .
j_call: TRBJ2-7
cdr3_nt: TGTGCCACCAGCAGAGGGGGACAGGGGGCCAACGAGCAGTACTTC
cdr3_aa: CATSRGGQGANEQYF

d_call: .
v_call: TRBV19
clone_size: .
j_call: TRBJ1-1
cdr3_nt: TGTGCCAGTAGTATCCTTCTCTCGAACACTGAAGCTTTCTTT
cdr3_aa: CASSILLSNTEAFF

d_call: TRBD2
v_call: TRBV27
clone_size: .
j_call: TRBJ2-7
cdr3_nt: TGTGCCAGCAGTTTTGGAGCTAGCGGGGGGGGCTCCTACGAGCAGTACTTC
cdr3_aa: CASSFGASGGGSYEQYF

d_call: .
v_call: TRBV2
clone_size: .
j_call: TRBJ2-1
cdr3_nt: TGTGCCAGCGCAAAGGGGGAGGGAGTGGGAGAGCAGTTCTTC
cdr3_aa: CASAKGEGVGEQFF